Listed below are T cell receptor beta chains from one sample, sequenced in a study of T-cell reconstitution after alpha-beta-depleted transplantation in children. TCRdb re-derived calls from the PCR reads in MiXCR, one entry per CDR3 protein. The sample lists 900,000 or so distinct CDR3 sequences, 16% occurring once. Sequenced here: PBMCs, mostly from graft donor cells, sampled 360 days after TCRalphabeta/CD19-depleted stem cell transplant. These receptors originate from a male patient aged 10 to 17 who had a stem cell transplant for acute lymphoblastic leukemia, so the T cells may come from the graft donor. Each CDR3 is given with its conserved first and last residue. The D gene is left open where the match is weak. The size of a clone is reported for some rows only, either as once, few or many, or as a class for expanded clones.

V	J	size	D	DNA	CDR3
TRBV20-1	TRBJ2-7	-	TRBD1	TGCAGTGCTACCCAACAGGGGACCTACGAGCAGTACTTC	CSATQQGTYEQYF
TRBV20-1	TRBJ2-1	few	TRBD2	TGCAGTGCTCCTATAGCGGGAGCAGTCAATGAGCAGTTCTTC	CSAPIAGAVNEQFF
TRBV7-9	TRBJ2-3	-	-	TGTGCCAGCAGCATTACTAGCTTCTCTAGCACAGATACGCAGTATTTT	CASSITSFSSTDTQYF
TRBV4-1	TRBJ2-7	few	-	TGCGCCAGCAGCCAAGCCCGAGCGGTTGCCGAGCAGTACTTC	CASSQARAVAEQYF
TRBV21-1	TRBJ2-1	-	-	TGTGCCAGCAGCAAAGTTGGCCGGTGGACTAGCGGGAGGCCTCTTAACTACAATGAGCAGTTCTTC	CASSKVGRWTSGRPLNYNEQFF
TRBV5-1	TRBJ1-5	few	-	TGCGCCAGCAGCCAGGACGGGTGGAATCAGCCCCAGCATTTT	CASSQDGWNQPQHF
TRBV14	TRBJ2-5	-	-	TGTGCCAGCAGCCAAGATCTCAGGGCCCAGACCCAGTACTTC	CASSQDLRAQTQYF
TRBV24-1	TRBJ1-1	few	-	TGTGCCACCAGTGTGAGCTATCGCAGGGCGAACACTGAAGCTTTCTTT	CATSVSYRRANTEAFF
TRBV11-2	TRBJ2-7	many	-	TGTGCCAGCAGCTTAGAAGCGCCGAAGTTCTACGAGCAGTACTTC	CASSLEAPKFYEQYF
TRBV24-1	TRBJ2-1	many	-	TGTGCCACCAGTGATGACCCCTGGAGGGAGGCTCAGTTCTTC	CATSDDPWREAQFF
TRBV15	TRBJ2-3	-	-	TGTGCCACCAGCAGAGACCGGGGCCGCGACTCCGATACGCAGTATTTT	CATSRDRGRDSDTQYF
TRBV20-1	TRBJ2-5	few	TRBD1	TGCAGTGCTTCACTCCGGACAGGGCAAGAGACCCAGTACTTC	CSASLRTGQETQYF
TRBV20-1	TRBJ2-7	few	TRBD2	TGCAGTGCTAGTCAGCGGACTAGCGGGAGGGCGGAGTACTTC	CSASQRTSGRAEYF
TRBV7-2	TRBJ1-3	few	-	TGTGCCAGCAGCTCCCAAACGACAGTTTCTGGAAACACCATATATTTT	CASSSQTTVSGNTIYF
TRBV7-2	TRBJ2-1	few	-	TGTGCCAGCAGCCCCTGGACGTTACCCCAGTTCTTC	CASSPWTLPQFF
TRBV20-1	TRBJ2-2	many	-	TGCAGTGCTAGAGATAGGCCCGCTTCTTGGCGGGCGGGCGGGGAGCTGTTTTTT	CSARDRPASWRAGGELFF
TRBV12-3/TRBV12-4	TRBJ2-1	many	TRBD2	TGTGCCAGCAGCGAGATAGCGGGAGAAGAGCAGTTCTTC	CASSEIAGEEQFF
TRBV7-8	TRBJ2-7	many	-	TGTGCCAGCAGCTTAGGGGGTCAAAGGAGCTCCTACGAGCAGTACTTC	CASSLGGQRSSYEQYF
TRBV14	TRBJ2-7	few	TRBD1	TGTGCCAGCAGCCGGACAGGCTCCCGCTCCTACGAGCAGTACTTC	CASSRTGSRSYEQYF
TRBV5-6	TRBJ2-2	-	-	TGTGCCAGCAGCGCGGCTATCGGGGTGACGCACGGGGAGCTGTTTTTT	CASSAAIGVTHGELFF
TRBV5-1	TRBJ2-7	few	TRBD2	TGCGCCAGCAGCCCGACTAGCGGGAGGGGTCCCTACGAGCAGTACTTC	CASSPTSGRGPYEQYF
TRBV7-9	TRBJ2-1	many	TRBD2	TGTGCCAGCAGCGTAACCGGGACTAGCGGTGAGCAGTTCTTC	CASSVTGTSGEQFF
TRBV2	TRBJ1-2	-	TRBD1	TGTGCCAGCAGCGATTTCGAGGGGGCGTGCACCTTC	CASSDFEGACTF
TRBV5-1	TRBJ2-1	-	-	TGCGCCAGCAGCCCTAATAGCAGGACAGACTACAATGGTCAGTTCTTC	CASSPNSRTDYNGQFF
TRBV29-1	TRBJ2-3	few	TRBD2	TGCAGCGCTGTGCCCCTAGCGGGAGGGCCTACAGATACGCAGTATTTT	CSAVPLAGGPTDTQYF
TRBV6-5	TRBJ1-1	many	-	TGTGCCAGCAGAAGAGACAGAGTCATGAACACTGAAGCTTTCTTT	CASRRDRVMNTEAFF
TRBV9	TRBJ2-1	few	TRBD1	TGTGCCAGCAGCACCTGGACAGGGCTAAATGAGCAGTTCTTC	CASSTWTGLNEQFF
TRBV7-3	TRBJ2-1	many	TRBD2	TGTGCCAGCAGCTTCCAGCGGGGACCTAGGGATGAGCAGTTCTTC	CASSFQRGPRDEQFF
TRBV20-1	TRBJ1-2	-	-	TGCAGTGCTAGAGATTTAGGGTCGTATGGCTACACCTTC	CSARDLGSYGYTF
TRBV7-2	TRBJ2-3	many	-	TGTGCCAGCAGCTTGGTCGGGAGCACAGATACGCAGTATTTT	CASSLVGSTDTQYF
TRBV29-1	TRBJ2-5	few	TRBD1	TGCAGCGTTGATAGGGGGCAGCTAACCTTTCAAGAGACCCAGTACTTC	CSVDRGQLTFQETQYF
TRBV7-3	TRBJ2-5	-	TRBD2	TGTGCCAGCAGCTGGGGAGGGAGCAGGGAGACCCAGTACTTC	CASSWGGSRETQYF
TRBV7-2	TRBJ2-1	few	-	TGTGCCAGCAGCCGCGTCGCTAGCCCCTACAATGAGCAGTTCTTC	CASSRVASPYNEQFF
TRBV7-8	TRBJ1-5	many	-	TGTGCCAGCAGCTTAGAGGGGTCGCGCAATCAGCCCCAGCATTTT	CASSLEGSRNQPQHF
TRBV15	TRBJ2-7	many	-	TGTGCCACCAGCAGAGGCCGGGACACCACCTACGAGCAGTACTTC	CATSRGRDTTYEQYF
TRBV27	TRBJ2-7	few	-	TGTGCCAGCAGTACCCCAGGGGACGAGCAGTACTTC	CASSTPGDEQYF
TRBV29-1	TRBJ2-3	-	-	TGCAGCGTTGACAGGGCCCCAGATACGCAGTATTTT	CSVDRAPDTQYF
TRBV20-1	TRBJ2-1	-	-	TGCAGTGCTAGCCCGCGGGCGCCCATCGATGAGCAGTTCTTC	CSASPRAPIDEQFF
TRBV20-1	TRBJ2-7	many	-	TGCAGTGCAAGCGGACAAACCTACGAGCAGTACTTC	CSASGQTYEQYF
TRBV7-9	TRBJ2-5	-	-	TGTGCCAGCAGCCCCTCGGGTGGATTAGAGACCCAGTACTTC	CASSPSGGLETQYF
TRBV11-2	TRBJ1-2	few	-	TGTGCCAGCAGCTTAGTCTGGGGCGCTAACTATGGCTACACCTTC	CASSLVWGANYGYTF
TRBV14	TRBJ2-7	-	-	TGTGCCAGCAGCCCTCTGAGGCAGGGCCACTACGAGCAGTACTTC	CASSPLRQGHYEQYF
TRBV5-1	TRBJ2-7	few	-	TGCGCCAGCAGCTTGGCTCCGGCGTCCGACGAGCAGTACTTC	CASSLAPASDEQYF